What follows are 20 T cell receptor beta chains derived from one specimen sequenced in a study of T cell responses to AZD1222 COVID-19 vaccine (dated by TCRdb to about 2021). This specimen's time point label, per the study, means: about 28 days (+/-7) after the second vaccine dose. To prepare the library, the immunoSEQ multiplex PCR assay was applied. TCRdb's version of the immuneACCESS table is confined to in-frame rearrangements and falls short of the full clone set. An unresolved V gene accounts for under half of the shortfall where checked; the remainder is of unknown origin. This sample holds fewer than 85,000 clones; 87% were observed only once. Roughly 18% of the sample goes to the ten largest clones. This specimen consisted of peripheral blood, obtained 28 days after the second AZD1222 dose. All receptors derive from an adult who received the AZD1222 COVID-19 vaccine.

This chain links TRBV28 with TRBJ2-3, with TRBD2 matching 8 bases. V shed 4 bases and J 1 base; nucleotides not matched to a gene: 13. CDR1 MDHEN and CDR2 SYDVKM come from the germline V gene. The CDR3 has 18 amino acids. CDR3 in DNA: TGTGCCAGCAGTTCTTCTGCGGGGGGCCCCTGGGGCACAGATACGCAGTATTTT. Amino acids: CASSSSAGGPWGTDTQYF.

The V call is TRBV7-9, the J call TRBJ1-6; D gene unclear. V was pared by 1 base and J by 9 bases, with 7 bases between. Germline CDR1 reads SEHNR; CDR2 reads FQNEAQ (reference sequence). The CDR3 spans 13 residues. The CDR3 protein is CASSLGVGSPLHF. CDR3 in DNA: TGTGCCAGCAGCTTAGGCGTCGGTTCACCCCTCCACTTT. Combining the CDR3 with reference TRBV7-9 and TRBJ1-6 gives the whole variable domain DTGVSQNPRHKITKRGQNVTFRCDPISEHNRLYWYRQTLGQGPEFLTYFQNEAQLEKSRLLSDRFSAERPKGSFSTLEIQRTEQGDSAMYLCASSLGVGSPLHFGNGTRLTVT.

The chain is built from TRBV5-5 and TRBJ2-3; D is unclear. V was clipped by 1 base and J by 2 bases, with 14 bases between them. There are 16 residues in the CDR3. Germline lookup yields CDR1 SGHKS and CDR2 YYEKEE (reference sequence). CDR3 in amino acids: CASSLSFDGNTDTQYF. For the CDR3, the DNA is TGTGCCAGCAGCTTGTCTTTCGACGGAAACACAGATACGCAGTATTTT.

This chain connects TRBV2 to TRBJ2-3; 9 bases are a match to TRBD2. This CDR3 is 15 amino acids long. The V and J ends lost 7 bases and 4 bases, in that order; junction bases with no gene match: 9. From germline, CDR1 is SNHLY and CDR2 FYNNEI. Written as DNA, the CDR3 is TGTGCCAGCACCTTACTAGCGGGTCCCGCAGATACGCAGTATTTT. It is translated as CASTLLAGPADTQYF.

In this sample, this clone turned up once. The CDR3 is CATQPGQGVPGSGYTF. DNA for the CDR3: TGTGCCACCCAACCGGGACAGGGCGTACCTGGCAGTGGCTACACCTTC. This rearrangement joins TRBV10-3 to TRBJ1-2, with 9 bases identical to TRBD1. CDR1 is ENHRY and CDR2 is SYGVKD in the germline V gene. The CDR3 runs to 16 residues. V shed 10 bases and J 7 bases; nucleotides not matched to a gene: 19.

This chain joins TRBV6-6 and TRBJ1-5; D unresolved. V was pared by 4 bases and J by 6 bases, with 10 bases between. The CDR3 covers 13 residues. Germline V gene sequence: CDR1 MNHNY, CDR2 SVGAGI (reference sequence). The CDR3 DNA reads TGTGCCAGCAGTTCGACGGGCGGTCAGCCCCAGCATTTT. The encoded protein is CASSSTGGQPQHF.

The J gene is TRBJ1-1, the V gene TRBV29-1; tentative D call: TRBD1 (5 bases). V dropped 3 bases and J dropped 4 bases, with 15 bases sitting between them. Looked up from germline, CDR1 is SQVTM and CDR2 is ANQGSEA. CDR3 length: 14 amino acids. The CDR3 coding sequence is TGCAGCGTTGATCAGGGCTTTGGTAGCACTGAAGCTTTCTTT. This sequence encodes CSVDQGFGSTEAFF.

The chain has TRBV6-5 and TRBJ1-3; D is ambiguous. Germline-derived CDR1 and CDR2 are MNHEY and SVGAGI. This CDR3 has 13 residues. V was trimmed by 0 bases and J by 6 bases, leaving 6 bases between them. CDR3 region: CASSYSGENTIYF. In DNA, the CDR3 is TGTGCCAGCAGTTACTCTGGGGAAAACACCATATATTTT.

This chain connects TRBV7-2 to TRBJ1-1; TRBD1 agrees at 7 bases. This CDR3 is built from 14 residues. V gave up 3 bases and J gave up 0 bases; unmatched junction bases: 1. CDR1 SGHTA and CDR2 FQGNSA come from the germline V gene. The CDR3 DNA is TGTGCCAGCAGCTTGACAGGGATGAACACTGAAGCTTTCTTT. This codes for CASSLTGMNTEAFF. The whole variable domain, filled in from reference TRBV7-2 and TRBJ1-1, reads GAGVSQSPSNKVTEKGKDVELRCDPISGHTALYWYRQSLGQGLEFLIYFQGNSAPDKSGLPSDRFSAERTGGSVSTLTIQRTQQEDSAVYLCASSLTGMNTEAFFGQGTRLTVV.

This clone was counted a few times. The chain couples TRBV2 to TRBJ2-7, with TRBD2 identical over 8 bases. Germline-derived CDR1 and CDR2 are SNHLY and FYNNEI. The CDR3 contains 15 residues. The J segment lost 5 bases and the V segment lost 4 bases, leaving 10 bases of the junction unmatched. The CDR3 spells CASSVVGGAVDEQYF. CDR3 coding DNA: TGTGCCAGCAGTGTGGTCGGGGGGGCCGTGGACGAGCAGTACTTC. Based on the CDR3 plus reference TRBV2 and TRBJ2-7, the full variable domain is EPEVTQTPSHQVTQMGQEVILRCVPISNHLYFYWYRQILGQKVEFLVSFYNNEISEKSEIFDDQFSVERPDGSNFTLKIRSTKLEDSAMYFCASSVVGGAVDEQYFGPGTRLTVT.

The rearrangement uses TRBV19 and TRBJ1-5; no firm D call. This CDR3 spans 13 amino acids. V was shortened by 1 base and J by 7 bases, with 8 bases between the two germline ends. Germline V gives CDR1 LNHDA, CDR2 SQIVND (reference sequence). CDR3 in DNA: TGTGCCAGTAGTATAGCTTTGGGCCAGCCCCAGCATTTT. Translating it yields CASSIALGQPQHF. Full variable domain (remainder filled in from reference TRBV19 and TRBJ1-5): DGGITQSPKYLFRKEGQNVTLSCEQNLNHDAMYWYRQDPGQGLRLIYYSQIVNDFQKGDIAEGYSVSREKKESFPLTVTSAQKNPTAFYLCASSIALGQPQHFGDGTRLSIL.

The chain carries TRBV4-1 and TRBJ1-6; 7 nucleotides match TRBD1. The CDR3 totals 16 residues. The V segment lost 4 bases and the J segment 6 bases; nucleotides outside the gene matches: 9. CDR1 is MGHRA, CDR2 YSYEKL, per germline. Here the CDR3 reads CASSLTAGGGNSPLHF. The CDR3 DNA follows: TGCGCCAGCAGCCTGACAGCAGGGGGAGGTAATTCACCCCTCCACTTT.

The V gene is TRBV5-4, the J gene TRBJ2-5; D assignment may be TRBD1 or TRBD2 (6 bases each). V was pared by 0 bases and J by 2 bases, with 11 bases between. Germline V CDR1 and CDR2: SGHNT, YYREEE (reference sequence). The CDR3 contains 15 residues. The CDR3 loop reads CASSLGGGGQETQYF. DNA for the CDR3: TGTGCCAGCAGCTTGGGTGGAGGGGGACAAGAGACCCAGTACTTC.

V gene TRBV5-1 combines with J gene TRBJ2-7; weak D call: TRBD2 (5 bases). V was clipped by 4 bases and J by 6 bases, with 14 bases between them. CDR3 length equals 13 residues. Looked up from germline, CDR1 is SGHRS and CDR2 is YFSETQ. CDR3 protein: CASSVGARSEQYF. The CDR3 DNA sequence: TGCGCCAGCAGCGTGGGAGCAAGGAGCGAGCAGTACTTC.

This clone appeared a few times. The chain recombines TRBV6-1 with TRBJ2-2; D is ambiguous. This CDR3 contains 18 residues. Germline V CDR1 and CDR2: MNHNS, SASEGT. V was trimmed by 1 base and J by 7 bases, leaving 22 bases between them. CDR3 in amino acids: CASSEGLSDTNPDGELFF. As DNA, the CDR3 is TGTGCCAGCAGTGAAGGGTTGTCCGACACAAACCCAGACGGGGAGCTGTTTTTT.

The chain recombines TRBV2 with TRBJ1-4; 8 nucleotides align to TRBD1. V trimming: 6 bases; J trimming: 4 bases; junction bases outside the gene matches: 7. CDR1 is SNHLY, CDR2 FYNNEI, per germline. CDR3 length: 15 amino acids. As DNA, the CDR3 is TGTGCCAGCAGCGACGACAGGGGCGGTAATGAAAAACTGTTTTTT. Translated: CASSDDRGGNEKLFF. Full variable domain (remainder filled in from reference TRBV2 and TRBJ1-4): EPEVTQTPSHQVTQMGQEVILRCVPISNHLYFYWYRQILGQKVEFLVSFYNNEISEKSEIFDDQFSVERPDGSNFTLKIRSTKLEDSAMYFCASSDDRGGNEKLFFGSGTQLSVL.

J is TRBJ1-6 and V is TRBV2; D is possibly TRBD1 (5 bases). The germline V and J ends were trimmed by 2 bases and 9 bases, with 17 bases remaining between them. CDR3 length: 16 residues. The germline gives CDR1 SNHLY, CDR2 FYNNEI. The CDR3 DNA sequence: TGTGCCAGCAGTGAAAATTCTTTCCAGGGAACTTCACCCCTCCACTTT. The encoded protein is CASSENSFQGTSPLHF.

J is TRBJ1-6 and V is TRBV15; D may be TRBD1 (5 bases). The CDR3 runs 19 residues. Trimming took off 2 bases at V and 0 bases at J, with 17 bases between the two ends. Germline loops: CDR1 LNHNV, CDR2 YYDKDF (reference sequence). This CDR3 reads CATSRNLVRASSYNSPLHF. DNA of the CDR3: TGTGCCACCAGCAGAAACCTAGTCAGGGCGAGCTCCTATAATTCACCCCTCCACTTT.

J is TRBJ1-6 and V is TRBV5-1, with TRBD1 matching 7 bases. Trimming removed 5 bases from V and 5 bases from J; junction bases left unmatched: 7. There are 15 residues in the CDR3. From germline, CDR1 is SGHRS and CDR2 YFSETQ. The CDR3 DNA is TGCGCCAGCAGACCGGGACAGAATGATAATTCACCCCTCCACTTT. Amino acid sequence: CASRPGQNDNSPLHF. The full variable domain, completed using reference TRBV5-1 and TRBJ1-6, is KAGVTQTPRYLIKTRGQQVTLSCSPISGHRSVSWYQQTPGQGLQFLFEYFSETQRNKGNFPGRFSGRQFSNSRSEMNVSTLELGDSALYLCASRPGQNDNSPLHFGNGTRLTVT.

The chain combines TRBV30 with TRBJ2-1; D is undetermined. Germline V gene lookup returns CDR1 GTSNPN and CDR2 SVGIG (reference sequence). The CDR3 sequence is 12 residues long. V lost 1 base, J lost 5 bases, and 6 bases lay in between. For the CDR3, the DNA is TGTGCCTGGAGTGCGTGGGACAATGAGCAGTTCTTC. Its protein product is CAWSAWDNEQFF.